This T cell receptor beta chain was sequenced in a study of T-cell reconstitution after alpha-beta-depleted transplantation in children. This clonotype was seen repeatedly, ten times or more. Unique molecular identifiers were incorporated during preparation of the TCRbeta library. One entry per CDR3 protein, called by TCRdb with MiXCR from the PCR reads. Here the sample spans a few hundred thousand distinct CDR3 sequences, 13% being singletons. The germline V gene has CDR1 LGHDT and CDR2 YNNKEL (reference sequence). Between the trimmed V and J ends, which lost 11 bases and 3 bases, there was a span of 11 bases. This CDR3 is 13 amino acids long.

The chain employs TRBV3-1 and TRBJ1-6; D unclear. The receptor's source is a human donor who donated a stem cell graft to a child with Fanconi anemia. Material: PBMCs, obtained from the stem cell graft. CDR3 region: CAVSRFYNSPLHF. The CDR3, as DNA: TGTGCCGTATCTAGATTCTATAATTCACCCCTCCACTTT.